The clone carrying this T cell receptor (beta chain) came up a few times. The CDR3 runs 18 residues. Germline V gives CDR1 SGHRS, CDR2 YFSETQ. Trimming removed 0 bases from V and 0 bases from J; junction bases left unmatched: 9. MiXCR, run by TCRdb on the RT-PCR reads, gives a single entry per CDR3 protein. The table has around 700,000 distinct CDR3 sequences, 14% seen once. Sequenced material: memory CD4+ T cells from blood. The receptor was isolated from a female donor in good health, serving as a healthy control. J is TRBJ2-7 and V is TRBV5-1; 10 nucleotides match TRBD1. As DNA, the CDR3 is TGCGCCAGCAGCTTGGTGCCGCGGGACAGGGGCTTCTCCTACGAGCAGTACTTC. This sequence encodes CASSLVPRDRGFSYEQYF.